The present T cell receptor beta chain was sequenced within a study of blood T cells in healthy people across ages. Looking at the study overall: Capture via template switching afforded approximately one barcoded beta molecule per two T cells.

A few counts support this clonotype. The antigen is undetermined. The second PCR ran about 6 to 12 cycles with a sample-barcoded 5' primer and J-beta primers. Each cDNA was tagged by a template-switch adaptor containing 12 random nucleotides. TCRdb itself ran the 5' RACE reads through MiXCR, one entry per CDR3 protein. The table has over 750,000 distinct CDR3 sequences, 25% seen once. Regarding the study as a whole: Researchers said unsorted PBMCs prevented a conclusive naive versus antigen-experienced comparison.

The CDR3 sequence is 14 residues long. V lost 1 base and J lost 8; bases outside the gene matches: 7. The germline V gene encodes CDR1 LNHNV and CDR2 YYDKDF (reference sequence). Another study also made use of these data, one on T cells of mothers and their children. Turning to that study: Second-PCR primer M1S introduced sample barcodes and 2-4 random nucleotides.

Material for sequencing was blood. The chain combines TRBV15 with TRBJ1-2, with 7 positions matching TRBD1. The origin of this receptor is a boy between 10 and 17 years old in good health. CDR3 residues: CATSRGTGQRGYTF. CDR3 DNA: TGTGCCACCAGCAGAGGGACAGGCCAAAGGGGCTACACCTTC.